This T cell receptor (beta chain) was documented in a study of tumor-infiltrating lymphocytes in oesophageal squamous cell carcinoma. Trimming took off 3 bases at V and 0 bases at J, with 10 bases between the two ends. This CDR3 contains 15 residues. Germline V gene data show CDR1 as MNHEY and CDR2 as SMNVEV (reference sequence). In this sample, this clonotype turned up a few times. Using its own MiXCR run on the PCR reads, TCRdb lists one record per CDR3 protein. The sample lists about 22,000 distinct CDR3 sequences; about 35% were seen once. The source of this sequence is a female donor with esophageal squamous cell carcinoma. The rearrangement joins TRBV27 to TRBJ2-3; perhaps TRBD2 as D (5 bases). The sequencing sample was made of esophageal tumor tissue. The CDR3 nucleotides read TGTGCCAGCAGTTTCGGTGGCGGGAGCACAGATACGCAGTATTTT. Its protein is CASSFGGGSTDTQYF.